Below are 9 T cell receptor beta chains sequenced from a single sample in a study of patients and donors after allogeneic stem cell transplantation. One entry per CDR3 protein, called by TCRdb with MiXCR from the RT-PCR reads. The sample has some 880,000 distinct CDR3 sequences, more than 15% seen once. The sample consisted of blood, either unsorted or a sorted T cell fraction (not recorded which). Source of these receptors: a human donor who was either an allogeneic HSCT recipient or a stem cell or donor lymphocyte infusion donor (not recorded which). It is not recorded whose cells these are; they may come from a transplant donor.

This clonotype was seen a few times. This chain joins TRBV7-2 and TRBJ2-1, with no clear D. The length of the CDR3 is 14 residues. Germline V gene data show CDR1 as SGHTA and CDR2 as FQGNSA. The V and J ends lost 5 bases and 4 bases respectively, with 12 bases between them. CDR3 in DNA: TGTGCCAGCAGCCCACACCCGCAATACAATGAGCAGTTCTTC. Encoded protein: CASSPHPQYNEQFF.

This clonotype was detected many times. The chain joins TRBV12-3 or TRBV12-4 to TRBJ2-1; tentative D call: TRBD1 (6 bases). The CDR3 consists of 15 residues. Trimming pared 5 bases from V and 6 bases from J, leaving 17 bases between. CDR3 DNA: TGTGCCAGCAGTACAAATAGGGACACAACCAATGAGCAGTTCTTC. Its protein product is CASSTNRDTTNEQFF.

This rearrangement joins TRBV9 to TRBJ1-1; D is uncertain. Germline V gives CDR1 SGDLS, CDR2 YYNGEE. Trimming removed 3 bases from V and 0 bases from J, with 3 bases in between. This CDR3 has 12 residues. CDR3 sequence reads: CASSDMNTEAFF. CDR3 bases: TGTGCCAGCAGCGATATGAACACTGAAGCTTTCTTT.

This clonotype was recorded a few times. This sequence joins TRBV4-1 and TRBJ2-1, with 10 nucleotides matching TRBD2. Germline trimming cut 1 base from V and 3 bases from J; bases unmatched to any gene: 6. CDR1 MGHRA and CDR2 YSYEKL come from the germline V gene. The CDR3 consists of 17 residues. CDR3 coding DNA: TGCGCCAGCAGCCAAGGGACGTGGACTAGCGGCTACAATGAGCAGTTCTTC. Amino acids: CASSQGTWTSGYNEQFF.

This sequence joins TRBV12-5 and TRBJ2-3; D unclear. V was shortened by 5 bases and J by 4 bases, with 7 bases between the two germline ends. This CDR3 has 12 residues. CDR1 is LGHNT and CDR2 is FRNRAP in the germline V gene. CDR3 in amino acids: CASGLQSDTQYF. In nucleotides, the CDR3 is TGTGCTAGTGGTCTCCAGTCAGATACGCAGTATTTT.

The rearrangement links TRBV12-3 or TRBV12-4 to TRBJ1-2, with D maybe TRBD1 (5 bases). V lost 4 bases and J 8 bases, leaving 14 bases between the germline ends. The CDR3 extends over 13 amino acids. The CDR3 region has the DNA TGTGCCAGCAGTTCTACCCGGGGCCGCGGCTACACCTTC. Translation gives CASSSTRGRGYTF.

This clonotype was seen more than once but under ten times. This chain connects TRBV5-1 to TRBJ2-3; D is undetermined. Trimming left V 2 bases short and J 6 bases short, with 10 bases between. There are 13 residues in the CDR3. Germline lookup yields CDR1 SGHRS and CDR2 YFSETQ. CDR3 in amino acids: CASSFRSHDTQYF. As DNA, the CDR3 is TGCGCCAGCAGCTTTAGGTCCCACGATACGCAGTATTTT.

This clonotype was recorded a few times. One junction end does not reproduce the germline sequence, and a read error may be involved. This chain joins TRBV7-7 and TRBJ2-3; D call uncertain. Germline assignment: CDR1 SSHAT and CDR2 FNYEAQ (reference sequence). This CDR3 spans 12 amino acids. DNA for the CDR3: TGTGCTAGCAGCCCGACCGCAGATACGCAGTATTTT. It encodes CASSPTADTQYF.

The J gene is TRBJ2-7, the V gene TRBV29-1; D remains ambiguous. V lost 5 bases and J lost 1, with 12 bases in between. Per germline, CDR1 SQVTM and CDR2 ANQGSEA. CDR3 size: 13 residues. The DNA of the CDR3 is TGCAGCGTTTATAGGTTGACTTCCTACGAGCAGTACTTC. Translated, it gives CSVYRLTSYEQYF.